The 7 T cell receptor beta chains in this list originate from one sample, sequenced in a study of shared clonotypes between healthy human individuals. Repertoires were generated with immunoSEQ multiplex PCR, while TCRdb's copy carries only in-frame clones and drops some. Of roughly 650,000 clones in the sample, about 96% were seen once. Sequencing used naive CD4+ T cells sorted from blood. Subset denoted: CD45RA+ positively selected. These receptors all stem from a woman aged 25 to 39 in good health.

V is TRBV18 and J is TRBJ2-7; D gene unclear. Germline values: CDR1 KGHSH, CDR2 LQKENI. This CDR3 comprises 13 residues. V lost 2 bases and J lost 3, with 8 bases in between. The CDR3 DNA reads TGTGCCAGCTCACCAGCGGAGAACTACGAGCAGTACTTC. Translated, it gives CASSPAENYEQYF.

This clone has a single count. This chain uses TRBV28 with TRBJ1-5; a weak D match, TRBD1 (6 bases). Germline V lookup: CDR1 MDHEN, CDR2 SYDVKM. V lost 10 bases and J lost 4, with 8 bases in between. The CDR3 spans 11 residues. CDR3 sequence (DNA): TGTGCCACCAGGGGAAATCAGCCCCAGCATTTT. Residues: CATRGNQPQHF.

The rearrangement links TRBV6-5 to TRBJ1-1; 7 bases are a match to TRBD1. The CDR3 is made up of 16 amino acids. V shed 2 bases and J 7 bases; nucleotides not matched to a gene: 13. The germline gives CDR1 MNHEY, CDR2 SVGAGI. CDR3 sequence (DNA): TGTGCCAGCAGTTACGTCTTAGGGGCAGGGGGAATTGAAGCTTTCTTT. Its protein product is CASSYVLGAGGIEAFF.

This rearrangement joins TRBV5-5 to TRBJ2-3; D is uncertain. Deletions cut 0 bases from V and 1 base from J, with 9 bases between. The germline CDR1 and CDR2 sequences are SGHKS and YYEKEE (reference sequence). The CDR3 has 15 amino acids. CDR3 DNA: TGTGCCAGCAGCTTGGCACAGAAGGGCACAGATACGCAGTATTTT. This gives the protein CASSLAQKGTDTQYF.

In DNA, the CDR3 is TGTGCCAGTAGTATGGGACAGTTCTCCTACAATGAGCAGTTCTTC. Amino acid sequence: CASSMGQFSYNEQFF. The chain couples TRBV19 to TRBJ2-1, with TRBD1 identical over 7 bases. The CDR3 length is 15 residues. Germline CDR1 LNHDA, CDR2 SQIVND (reference sequence). V lost 3 bases to trimming and J lost 0 bases; unmatched junction nucleotides: 2.

The chain recombines TRBV5-1 with TRBJ2-7, with D maybe TRBD1 (6 bases). This CDR3 is 15 amino acids long. CDR1 is SGHRS and CDR2 is YFSETQ in the germline V gene. The V gene lost 0 bases and the J gene lost 6 bases, with 16 bases spanning the gap. The chain's CDR3 is CASSLDALGASEQYF. In nucleotides, the CDR3 is TGCGCCAGCAGCTTGGACGCGTTGGGGGCCAGCGAGCAGTACTTC.

The chain has TRBV29-1 and TRBJ2-7, with 9 positions matching TRBD2. Germline lookup yields CDR1 SQVTM and CDR2 ANQGSEA. The J segment lost 4 bases and the V segment lost 4 bases, leaving 20 bases of the junction unmatched. The CDR3 length is 18 residues. CDR3 DNA: TGCAGCGTTGTGGGTTTTGAGGGGGCGAGCGGGAGGTTGTACGAGCAGTACTTC. This translates into CSVVGFEGASGRLYEQYF.